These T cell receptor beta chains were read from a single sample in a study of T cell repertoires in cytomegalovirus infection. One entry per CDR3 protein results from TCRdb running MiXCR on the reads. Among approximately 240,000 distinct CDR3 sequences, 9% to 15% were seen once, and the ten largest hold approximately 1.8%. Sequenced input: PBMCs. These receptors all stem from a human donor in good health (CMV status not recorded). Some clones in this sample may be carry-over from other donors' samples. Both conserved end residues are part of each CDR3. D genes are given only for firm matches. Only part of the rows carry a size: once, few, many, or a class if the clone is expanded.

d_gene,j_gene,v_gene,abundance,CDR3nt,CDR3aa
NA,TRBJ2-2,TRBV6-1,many,TGTGCCAGCCATGAAGCCGGGGAGCTGTTTTTT,CASHEAGELFF
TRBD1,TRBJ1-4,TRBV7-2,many,TGTGCCAGCAGCGCTGACAGGGGGATTGGCGAAAAACTGTTTTTT,CASSADRGIGEKLFF
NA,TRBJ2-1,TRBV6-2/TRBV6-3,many,TGTGCCAGCAGCTATGACCCTCGTCTGATATCCTACAATGAGCAGTTCTTC,CASSYDPRLISYNEQFF
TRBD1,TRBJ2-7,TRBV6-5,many,TGTGCCAGCAGTTACTCAGGGAACAGGGGGCTTCCTATCCAGCAGTACTTC,CASSYSGNRGLPIQQYF
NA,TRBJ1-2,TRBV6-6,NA,TGTGCCAGCAGCGCGGGCCAGCCCCCCAGTTATGGCTACACCTTC,CASSAGQPPSYGYTF
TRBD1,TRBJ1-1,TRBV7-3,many,TGTGCCAGCAGCGCCCAGGGGGGGGTGACCACTGAAGCTTTCTTT,CASSAQGGVTTEAFF
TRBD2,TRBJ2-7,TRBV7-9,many,TGTGCCAGCAGCCCCCTAGCGGGCTACTCCTACGAGCAGTACTTC,CASSPLAGYSYEQYF
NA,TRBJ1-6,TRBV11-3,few,TGTGCCAGCAGCTTAGATGATAGTTCACCCCTCCACTTT,CASSLDDSSPLHF
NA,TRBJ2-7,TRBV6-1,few,TGTGCCAGCAGTGCAGCGGTGGAGTTGAACGAGCAGTACTTC,CASSAAVELNEQYF
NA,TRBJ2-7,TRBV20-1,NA,TGCAGTGCCGAGGAGGGTCTAGGCTACGAGCAGTACTTC,CSAEEGLGYEQYF
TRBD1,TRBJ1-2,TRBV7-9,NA,TGTGCCAGCAGCGATCTCGATTGGACAGGGGACTATGGCTACACCTTC,CASSDLDWTGDYGYTF
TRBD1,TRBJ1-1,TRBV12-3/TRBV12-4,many,TGTGCCAGCAGTTTAATCGGAGGGGGCATGAACACTGAAGCTTTCTTT,CASSLIGGGMNTEAFF
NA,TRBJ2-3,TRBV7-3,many,TGTGCCAGCAGCTTGTCCCCTACCACAGATACGCAGTATTTT,CASSLSPTTDTQYF